These T cell receptor beta chains were read from a single sample in a study of blood T cell repertoires in COVID-19. The assay was immunoSEQ multiplex PCR, and TCRdb's table has in-frame clones only and misses some. Of approximately 460,000 clones listed, approximately 89% are singletons. Source material: peripheral blood. These TCRs come from a man aged 18 to 35 with COVID-19, enrolled during active disease. The CDR3 runs from the conserved cysteine through the conserved F or W.

v_call	cdr3_aa
TRBV13	CASSFRGRREADTQYF
TRBV6-5	CASSYQANSPLHF
TRBV5-4	CASSLAGRGGETQYF
TRBV7-8	CASSSRHDVRPGNEQFF
TRBV14	CASSPGANRYYEQYF
TRBV7-2	CASSLPTSGGFQYF
TRBV7-9	CASSARRRGGTGELFF
TRBV6-4	CASLQRDNRRGRNYGYTF
TRBV4-1	CASSQGQDRASYEQYF
TRBV3-1/TRBV3-2	CASSPGTGGEKLFF
TRBV6-5	CASKPQTGLLYEQYF
TRBV3-1/TRBV3-2	CASSQGSKLSYEQYF
TRBV2	CASRSGGNEQFF
TRBV2	CASSVDLYNEQFF
TRBV5-4	CASSRISGDTQYF
TRBV19	CASSIVSRGGYGYTF
TRBV6-6	CASSYLAGGTDTQYF
TRBV24-1	CATSDGGGTQYF
TRBV6-6	CASRPGTSGENEQFF
TRBV27	CASSKRESYNEQFF
TRBV12-3/TRBV12-4	CATLGGAGELFF
TRBV6-6	CASSYSSYEQFF
TRBV30	CAWGTGLGLEQYF
TRBV27	CASLKAGGTDTQYF
TRBV9	CASSKGWGQDSYEQYF
TRBV6-4	CASSEQGGPTGGYTF
TRBV7-9	CASSLGQNEQYF
TRBV30	CAWDQFHNEQFF
TRBV5-8	CVTQPRGVRGLSPLHF
TRBV19	CASSQEPSSPLHF
TRBV21-1	CATEDSPQEEQFF
TRBV7-9	CASSGVGSGGSDTQYF
TRBV18	CASSLDSGYEQYF
TRBV21-1	CASSVCRTAQETQYF
TRBV30	CAWAPGLATNIQYF
TRBV6-6	CASSYSDRDGQPQHF
TRBV9	CASSVAPTGTTRTGELFF
TRBV27	CASSTRPAHEQYF
TRBV6-1	CASSDAGTTNEKLFF
TRBV6-1	CASSDARVETQYF
TRBV5-1	CASSLVPGRDNEQFF
TRBV25-1	CASSPPGTGKEKLFF
TRBV29-1	CSVGAPGIFGNEQFF
TRBV3-1/TRBV3-2	CASRLWTENIQYF